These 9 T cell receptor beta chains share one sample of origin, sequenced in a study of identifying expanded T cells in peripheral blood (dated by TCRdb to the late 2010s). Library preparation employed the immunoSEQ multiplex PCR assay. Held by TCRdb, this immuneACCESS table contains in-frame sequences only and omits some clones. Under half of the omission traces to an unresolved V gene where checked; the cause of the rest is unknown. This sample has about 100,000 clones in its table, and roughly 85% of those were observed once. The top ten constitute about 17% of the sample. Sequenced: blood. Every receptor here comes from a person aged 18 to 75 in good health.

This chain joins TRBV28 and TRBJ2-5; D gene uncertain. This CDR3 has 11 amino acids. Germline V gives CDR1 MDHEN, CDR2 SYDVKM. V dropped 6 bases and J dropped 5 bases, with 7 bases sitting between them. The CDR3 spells CASRGMETQYF. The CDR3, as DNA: TGTGCCAGCAGAGGGATGGAGACCCAGTACTTC. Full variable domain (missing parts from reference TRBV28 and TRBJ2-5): DVKVTQSSRYLVKRTGEKVFLECVQDMDHENMFWYRQDPGLGLRLIYFSYDVKMKEKGDIPEGYSVSREKKERFSLILESASTNQTSMYLCASRGMETQYFGPGTRLLVL.

DNA for the CDR3: TGTGCCAACGAGCGGTCCACAGATACGCAGTATTTT. Its protein is CANERSTDTQYF. J is TRBJ2-3 and V is TRBV7-9, with D possibly TRBD2 on 5 matching bases. The germline V gene has CDR1 SEHNR and CDR2 FQNEAQ (reference sequence). This CDR3 has 12 residues. V was trimmed by 10 bases and J by 2 bases, leaving 10 bases between them.

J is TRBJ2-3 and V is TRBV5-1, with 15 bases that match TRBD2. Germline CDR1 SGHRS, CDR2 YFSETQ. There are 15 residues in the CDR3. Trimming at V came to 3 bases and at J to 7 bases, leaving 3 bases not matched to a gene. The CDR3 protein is CASSWTSGGGNTQYF. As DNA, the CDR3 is TGCGCCAGCAGCTGGACTAGCGGGGGGGGAAATACGCAGTATTTT.

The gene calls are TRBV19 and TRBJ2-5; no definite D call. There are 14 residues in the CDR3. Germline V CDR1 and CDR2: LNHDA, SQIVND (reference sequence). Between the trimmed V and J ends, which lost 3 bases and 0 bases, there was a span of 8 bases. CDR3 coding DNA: TGTGCCAGTAGTATTTCGGGTTACCAAGAGACCCAGTACTTC. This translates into CASSISGYQETQYF.

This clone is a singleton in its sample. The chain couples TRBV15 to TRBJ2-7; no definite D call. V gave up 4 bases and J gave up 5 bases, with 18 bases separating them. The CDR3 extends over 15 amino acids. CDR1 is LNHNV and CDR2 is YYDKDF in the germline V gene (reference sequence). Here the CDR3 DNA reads TGTGCCACCAGCACCCAGGCTCAAGCTCGCCACGAGCAGTACTTC. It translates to CATSTQAQARHEQYF.

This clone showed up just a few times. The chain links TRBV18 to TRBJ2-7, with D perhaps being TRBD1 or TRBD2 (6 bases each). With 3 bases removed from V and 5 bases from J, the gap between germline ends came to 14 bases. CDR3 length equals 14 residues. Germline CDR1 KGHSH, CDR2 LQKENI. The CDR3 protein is CASSPQGGLNEQYF. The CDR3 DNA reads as TGTGCCAGCTCACCGCAAGGGGGGCTGAACGAGCAGTACTTC. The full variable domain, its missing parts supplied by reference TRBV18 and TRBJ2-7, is NAGVMQNPRHLVRRRGQEARLRCSPMKGHSHVYWYRQLPEEGLKFMVYLQKENIIDESGMPKERFSAEFPKEGPSILRIQQVVRGDSAAYFCASSPQGGLNEQYFGPGTRLTVT.

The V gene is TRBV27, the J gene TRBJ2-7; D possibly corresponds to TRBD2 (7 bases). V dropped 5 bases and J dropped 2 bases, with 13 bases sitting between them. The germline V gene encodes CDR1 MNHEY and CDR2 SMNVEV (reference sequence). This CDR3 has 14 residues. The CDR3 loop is CASSQGRGAYEQYF. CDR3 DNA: TGTGCCAGCAGTCAAGGGAGGGGGGCCTACGAGCAGTACTTC.

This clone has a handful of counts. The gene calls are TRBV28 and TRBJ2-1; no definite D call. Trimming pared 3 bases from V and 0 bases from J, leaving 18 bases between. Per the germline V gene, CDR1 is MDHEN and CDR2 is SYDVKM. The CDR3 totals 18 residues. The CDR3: CASSFNPSTSSSYNEQFF. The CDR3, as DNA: TGTGCCAGCAGTTTCAATCCCAGCACCTCGAGCTCCTACAATGAGCAGTTCTTC.

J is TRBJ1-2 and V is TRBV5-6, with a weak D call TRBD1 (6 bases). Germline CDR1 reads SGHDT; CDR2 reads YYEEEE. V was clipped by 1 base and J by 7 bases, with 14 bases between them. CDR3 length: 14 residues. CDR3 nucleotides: TGTGCCAGCAGCTTGTTTTCAGGGGAAGGTGGCTACACCTTC. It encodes CASSLFSGEGGYTF.